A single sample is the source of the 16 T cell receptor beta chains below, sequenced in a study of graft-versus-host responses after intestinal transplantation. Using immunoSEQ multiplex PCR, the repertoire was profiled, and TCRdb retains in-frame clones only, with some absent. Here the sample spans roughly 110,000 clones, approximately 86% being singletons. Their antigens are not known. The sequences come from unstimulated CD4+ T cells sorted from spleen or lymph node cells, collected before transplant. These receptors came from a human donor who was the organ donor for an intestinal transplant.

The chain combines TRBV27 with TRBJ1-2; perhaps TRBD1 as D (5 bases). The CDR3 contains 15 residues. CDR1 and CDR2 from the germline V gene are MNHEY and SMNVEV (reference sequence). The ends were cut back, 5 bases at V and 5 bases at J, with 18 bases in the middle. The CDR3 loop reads CASSLTRDVLYGYTF. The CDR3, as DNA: TGTGCCAGCAGTCTCACCCGGGACGTATTATATGGCTACACCTTC.

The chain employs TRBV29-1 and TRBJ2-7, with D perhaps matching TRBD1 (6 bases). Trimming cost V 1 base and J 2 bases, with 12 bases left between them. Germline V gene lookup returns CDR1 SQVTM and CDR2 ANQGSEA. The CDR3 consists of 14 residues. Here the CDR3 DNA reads TGCAGCGTTGAAGTTAACGGACAGCCCTACGAGCAGTACTTC. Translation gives CSVEVNGQPYEQYF.

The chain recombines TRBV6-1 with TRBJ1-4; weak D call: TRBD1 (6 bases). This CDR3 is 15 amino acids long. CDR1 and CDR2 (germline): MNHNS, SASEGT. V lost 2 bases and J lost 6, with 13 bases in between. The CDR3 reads CASSESGGRDEKLFF. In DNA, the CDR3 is TGTGCCAGCAGTGAAAGCGGGGGGCGAGATGAAAAACTGTTTTTT.

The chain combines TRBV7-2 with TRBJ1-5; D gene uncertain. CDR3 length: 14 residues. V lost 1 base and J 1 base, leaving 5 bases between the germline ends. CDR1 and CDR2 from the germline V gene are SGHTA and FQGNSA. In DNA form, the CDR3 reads TGTGCCAGCAGCTTAGAGGTCAGCAATCAGCCCCAGCATTTT. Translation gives CASSLEVSNQPQHF.

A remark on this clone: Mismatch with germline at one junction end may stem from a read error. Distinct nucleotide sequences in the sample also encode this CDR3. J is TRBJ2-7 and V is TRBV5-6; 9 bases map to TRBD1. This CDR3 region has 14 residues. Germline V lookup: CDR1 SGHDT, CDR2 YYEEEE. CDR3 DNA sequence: TGCGCCAGCAGCTTGGAACAGGGGGCCGACGAGCAGTACTTC. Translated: CASSLEQGADEQYF.

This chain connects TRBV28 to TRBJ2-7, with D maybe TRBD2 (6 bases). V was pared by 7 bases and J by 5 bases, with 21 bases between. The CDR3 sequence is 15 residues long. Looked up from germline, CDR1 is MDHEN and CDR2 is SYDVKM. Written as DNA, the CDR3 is TGTGCCAGCACCTCATCGGGAGAAGCGGTCAACGAGCAGTACTTC. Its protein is CASTSSGEAVNEQYF.

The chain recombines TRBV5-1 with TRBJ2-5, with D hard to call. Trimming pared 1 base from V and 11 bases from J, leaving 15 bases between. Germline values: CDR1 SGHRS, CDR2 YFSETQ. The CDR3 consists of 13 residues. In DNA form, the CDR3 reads TGCGCCAGCAGCTTGCAAGGGTTAGACGAACAGTACTTC. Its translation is CASSLQGLDEQYF.

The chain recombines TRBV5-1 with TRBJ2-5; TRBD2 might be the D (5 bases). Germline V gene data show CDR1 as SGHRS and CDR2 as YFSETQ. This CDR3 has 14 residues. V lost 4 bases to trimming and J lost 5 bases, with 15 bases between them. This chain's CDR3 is CASSGAREGETQYF. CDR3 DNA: TGCGCCAGCAGCGGCGCCCGGGAAGGGGAGACCCAGTACTTC.

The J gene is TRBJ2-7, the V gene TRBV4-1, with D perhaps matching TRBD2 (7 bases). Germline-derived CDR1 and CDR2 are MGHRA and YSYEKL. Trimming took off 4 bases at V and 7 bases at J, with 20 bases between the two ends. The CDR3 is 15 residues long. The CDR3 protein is CASSPGGRGRGEQYF. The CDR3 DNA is TGCGCCAGCAGCCCTGGGGGGCGGGGGCGCGGGGAGCAGTACTTC.

DNA of the CDR3: TGTGCCAGCAGCTTGGTAGCGGGAGGGCCCGAGCAGTACTTC. Amino acids: CASSLVAGGPEQYF. The rearrangement joins TRBV5-6 to TRBJ2-7, with 11 bases that match TRBD2. Germline CDR1 SGHDT, CDR2 YYEEEE. The CDR3 totals 14 residues. With 0 bases clipped from V and 6 bases from J, the junction kept 2 bases outside the gene matches.

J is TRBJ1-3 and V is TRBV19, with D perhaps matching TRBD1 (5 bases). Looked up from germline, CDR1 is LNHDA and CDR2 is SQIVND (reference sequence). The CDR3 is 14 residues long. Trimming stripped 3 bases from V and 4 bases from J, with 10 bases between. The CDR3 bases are TGTGCCAGTAGTATTGCAGGGAACGGAAACACCATATATTTT. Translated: CASSIAGNGNTIYF. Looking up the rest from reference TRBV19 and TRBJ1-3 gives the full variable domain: DGGITQSPKYLFRKEGQNVTLSCEQNLNHDAMYWYRQDPGQGLRLIYYSQIVNDFQKGDIAEGYSVSREKKESFPLTVTSAQKNPTAFYLCASSIAGNGNTIYFGEGSWLTVV.

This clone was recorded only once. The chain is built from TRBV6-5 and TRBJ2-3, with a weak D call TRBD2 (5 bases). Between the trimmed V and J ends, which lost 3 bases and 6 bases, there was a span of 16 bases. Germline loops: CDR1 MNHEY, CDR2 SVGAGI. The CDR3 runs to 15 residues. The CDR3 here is CASSYGTSRVDTQYF. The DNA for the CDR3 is TGTGCCAGCAGTTATGGAACTAGTCGGGTGGATACGCAGTATTTT.

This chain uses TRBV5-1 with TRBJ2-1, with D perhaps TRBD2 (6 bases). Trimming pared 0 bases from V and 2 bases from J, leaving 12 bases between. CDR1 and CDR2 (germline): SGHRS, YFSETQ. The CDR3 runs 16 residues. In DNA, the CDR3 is TGCGCCAGCAGCTTGGCTTGGGGGGTAACCTACAATGAGCAGTTCTTC. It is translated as CASSLAWGVTYNEQFF.

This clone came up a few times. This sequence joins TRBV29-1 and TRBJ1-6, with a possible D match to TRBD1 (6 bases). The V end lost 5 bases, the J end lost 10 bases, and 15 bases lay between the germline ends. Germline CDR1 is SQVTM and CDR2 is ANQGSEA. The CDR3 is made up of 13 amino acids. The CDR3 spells CSVQRGAGSPLHF. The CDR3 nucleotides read TGCAGCGTTCAAAGGGGGGCGGGGTCACCCCTCCACTTT.

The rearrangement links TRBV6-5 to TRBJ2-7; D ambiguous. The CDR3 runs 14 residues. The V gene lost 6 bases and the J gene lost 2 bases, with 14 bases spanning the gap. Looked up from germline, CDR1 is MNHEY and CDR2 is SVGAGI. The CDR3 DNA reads TGTGCCAGCAGCGAGGACGGTATTGCCTACGAGCAGTACTTC. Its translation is CASSEDGIAYEQYF.

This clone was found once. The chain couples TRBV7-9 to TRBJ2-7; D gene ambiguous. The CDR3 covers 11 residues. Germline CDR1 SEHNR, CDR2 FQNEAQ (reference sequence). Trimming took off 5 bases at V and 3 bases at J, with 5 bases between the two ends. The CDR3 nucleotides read TGTGCCAGCAGCACAATCTACGAGCAGTACTTC. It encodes CASSTIYEQYF.